Below, 3 T cell receptor beta chains from the same sample are listed, as sequenced in a study of graft-versus-host responses after intestinal transplantation. The method was immunoSEQ multiplex PCR; TCRdb's version includes in-frame clones alone and lacks a portion of them. The repertoire holds tens of thousands of clones, with 94% as singletons. The source material was PBMCs, sampled 156 days after intestinal transplant. The receptor source for this set is a human patient who received an intestinal transplant, so some T cells may come from the graft donor.

J is TRBJ1-5 and V is TRBV18, with D possibly matching TRBD1 (5 bases). The V and J ends lost 6 bases and 2 bases respectively, with 8 bases between them. The CDR3 is 13 amino acids. In germline, CDR1 is KGHSH, CDR2 LQKENI. CDR3 nucleotides: TGTGCCAGCTCCCGAGGGGGCAATCAGCCCCAGCATTTT. Amino acids: CASSRGGNQPQHF.

CDR3 sequence (DNA): TGTGCCAGTAGTATTTTTGCGGGCCAACCAAGGATTTACGAGCAGTACTTC. This encodes CASSIFAGQPRIYEQYF. This chain links TRBV19 with TRBJ2-7, with D possibly TRBD2 on 5 matching bases. V was pared by 3 bases and J by 4 bases, with 22 bases between. In germline, CDR1 is LNHDA, CDR2 SQIVND (reference sequence). The CDR3 is made up of 17 amino acids.

The rearrangement links TRBV6-1 to TRBJ1-3, with D unclear. The V end was cut by 5 bases, the J end by 0 bases, with 11 bases between. The CDR3 consists of 15 residues. The germline V gene has CDR1 MNHNS and CDR2 SASEGT. The chain's CDR3 is CASSIQGRSGNTIYF. The CDR3 region has the DNA TGTGCCAGCAGTATCCAAGGGCGCTCTGGAAACACCATATATTTT.